This TCR beta chain was sequenced in a study of blood T cell repertoires in COVID-19. Sequencing was performed with immunoSEQ multiplex PCR; in TCRdb, only in-frame clones are kept and a portion is missing. The top ten hold around 9.5% of the sample, which has fewer than 200,000 clones, about 88% seen once. The CDR3 has 11 amino acids. V lost 5 bases and J 8 bases, leaving 7 bases between the germline ends. Participants' reported clinical history set cohort assignment. The source of this sequence is a woman younger than 35 who had recovered from COVID-19. Sequenced material: PBMCs or T cells enriched from blood (not recorded which). This chain joins TRBV12-3 or TRBV12-4 and TRBJ2-1; D is possibly TRBD1 (5 bases). CDR3 region: CASSPRDEQFF. In nucleotides, the CDR3 is TGTGCCAGCAGTCCCAGGGATGAGCAGTTCTTC.